The subject of this entry is one T cell receptor beta chain. Its antigen is unknown. PCR amplification relied on 60 Vbeta primers (plus 13 Jbeta primers). The assay was immunoSEQ multiplex PCR, and TCRdb's table has in-frame clones only and misses some. The sample yields around 200,000 clones, around 86% seen once. This entry belongs to a study of cytomegalovirus exposure and HLA in healthy donors. The germline V gene encodes CDR1 MNHEY and CDR2 SMNVEV (reference sequence). V lost 8 bases and J 1 base, leaving 14 bases between the germline ends. The CDR3 spans 15 residues. Study-wide results and limits: In vitro work confirmed that three CMV-associated chains recognize CMV antigens. The authors excluded some V segments, including TRBV6-2 and TRBV6-3, as indistinguishable. A link between a missense DCLRE1C variant and TCR beta V- and J-gene trimming emerged from a later analysis. The later analysis indicated that the majority of CMV-associated TCR beta chains appeared HLA-restricted.

Input material: PBMCs. The origin of this receptor is a woman between 45 and 65 years old in good health and CMV-seropositive. The chain employs TRBV27 and TRBJ2-2, with D possibly TRBD2 on 5 matching bases. CDR3: CASRRAALNTGELFF. In DNA, the CDR3 is TGTGCCAGCCGGCGGGCAGCCCTGAACACCGGGGAGCTGTTTTTT.